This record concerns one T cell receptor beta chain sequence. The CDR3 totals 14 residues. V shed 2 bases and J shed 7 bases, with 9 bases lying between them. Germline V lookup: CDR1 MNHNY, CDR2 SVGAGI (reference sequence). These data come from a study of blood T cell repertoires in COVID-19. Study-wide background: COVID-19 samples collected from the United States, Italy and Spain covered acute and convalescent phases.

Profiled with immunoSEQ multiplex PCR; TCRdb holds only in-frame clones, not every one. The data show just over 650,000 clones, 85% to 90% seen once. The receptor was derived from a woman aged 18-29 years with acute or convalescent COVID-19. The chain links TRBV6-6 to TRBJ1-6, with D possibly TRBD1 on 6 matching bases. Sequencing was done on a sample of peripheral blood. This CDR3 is CASSYQGTNSPLHF. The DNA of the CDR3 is TGTGCCAGCAGTTACCAGGGGACCAATTCACCCCTCCACTTT.